The rows below give T cell receptor beta chains drawn from one sample of a study of cytomegalovirus exposure and HLA in healthy donors. The protocol was immunoSEQ multiplex PCR, while the TCRdb copy is restricted to in-frame clones and leaves out a portion. Among 200,000 to 250,000 clones listed, over 80% were seen once. Specimen: PBMCs. Receptors were obtained from a woman aged 18-29 years in good health and CMV-seronegative. Both conserved end residues are part of each CDR3. A D gene is named only where the DNA matches it firmly. Some rows mark clone size as missing; the rest say once, few, many or name a class of expanded clone.

abundance | j_gene | d_gene | v_gene | CDR3aa | CDR3nt
. | TRBJ2-7 | . | TRBV7-9 | CASSLPIPQGFRDEQYF | TGTGCCAGCAGCCTACCCATTCCACAGGGCTTCAGGGACGAGCAGTACTTC
. | TRBJ1-5 | . | TRBV7-8 | CASSPTRAGNQPQHF | TGTGCCAGCAGCCCTACTAGGGCGGGCAATCAGCCCCAGCATTTT
. | TRBJ1-5 | TRBD1 | TRBV7-8 | CASSLVGQGGNQPQHF | TGTGCCAGCAGCTTAGTAGGGCAGGGGGGCAATCAGCCCCAGCATTTT
. | TRBJ2-7 | TRBD2 | TRBV18 | CASSPPGLVYDYEQYF | TGTGCCAGCTCACCACCTGGACTAGTATATGATTACGAGCAGTACTTC
. | TRBJ2-3 | . | TRBV11-3 | CASSPSRGDTQYF | TGTGCCAGCAGCCCGAGTCGGGGAGATACGCAGTATTTT
. | TRBJ1-1 | . | TRBV4-2 | CASSLTTSDPNTEAFF | TGTGCCAGCAGTCTTACGACTTCGGATCCGAACACTGAAGCTTTCTTT
. | TRBJ2-7 | TRBD1 | TRBV18 | CASSPTGGFTSSYEQYF | TGTGCCAGCTCACCGACAGGGGGCTTCACTAGTTCCTACGAGCAGTACTTC
. | TRBJ2-6 | TRBD1 | TRBV19 | CASSLRQGGTGANVLTF | TGTGCCAGTAGTTTGAGACAGGGGGGGACTGGGGCCAACGTCCTGACTTTC
. | TRBJ2-2 | . | TRBV2 | CASREQGNGELFF | TGTGCCAGCAGGGAACAGGGAAACGGGGAGCTGTTTTTT
. | TRBJ2-1 | TRBD2 | TRBV6-1 | CASSETSGRALYNEQFF | TGTGCCAGCAGTGAAACTAGCGGGAGGGCATTATACAATGAGCAGTTCTTC
. | TRBJ2-1 | . | TRBV5-6 | CASSREWANSYNEQFF | TGTGCCAGCAGCCGGGAGTGGGCGAACTCCTACAATGAGCAGTTCTTC
. | TRBJ2-2 | TRBD2 | TRBV7-3 | CASSLGLAGISGELFF | TGTGCCAGCAGCTTAGGACTAGCGGGGATATCCGGGGAGCTGTTTTTT
. | TRBJ2-7 | . | TRBV6-1 | CASSPLTTTSYEQYF | TGTGCCAGCAGCCCTTTAACCACAACCTCCTACGAGCAGTACTTC
. | TRBJ2-3 | . | TRBV10-3 | CAISDSQYTQYF | TGTGCCATCAGTGATAGCCAGTATACGCAGTATTTT
. | TRBJ2-7 | TRBD1 | TRBV12-5 | CASTGVVTYEQYF | TGTGCTAGCACAGGGGTGGTAACCTACGAGCAGTACTTC
. | TRBJ2-1 | . | TRBV27 | CASSLYSSYNEQFF | TGTGCCAGCAGTTTATACAGCTCCTACAATGAGCAGTTCTTC
. | TRBJ2-4 | . | TRBV12-5 | CASGPGGFVKNIQYF | TGTGCTAGTGGCCCGGGTGGGTTTGTCAAAAACATTCAGTACTTC
. | TRBJ2-5 | TRBD2 | TRBV19 | CASSSSGTSGSGTQYF | TGTGCCAGTAGTTCGTCCGGGACTAGCGGGAGCGGGACCCAGTACTTC
few | TRBJ2-1 | TRBD2 | TRBV6-5 | CASSIAGEDNEQFF | TGTGCCAGCAGTATAGCGGGGGAGGACAATGAGCAGTTCTTC
. | TRBJ2-5 | TRBD1 | TRBV5-1 | CASSYSPTGVGETQYF | TGCGCCAGCAGCTACAGCCCGACAGGGGTAGGAGAGACCCAGTACTTC
. | TRBJ2-2 | . | TRBV11-2 | CASSPGLNTGELFF | TGTGCCAGCAGTCCGGGACTTAACACCGGGGAGCTGTTTTTT
. | TRBJ2-7 | . | TRBV21-1 | CASSKERGRSYEQYF | TGTGCCAGCAGCAAAGAGCGGGGAAGGTCCTACGAGCAGTACTTC
. | TRBJ2-7 | . | TRBV2 | CASGGLVIYEQYF | TGTGCCAGCGGAGGACTGGTGATCTACGAGCAGTACTTC
. | TRBJ2-1 | . | TRBV5-1 | CASSLSISYNEQFF | TGCGCCAGCAGCTTGAGCATCTCCTACAATGAGCAGTTCTTC
. | TRBJ2-7 | . | TRBV6-1 | CASAQGIPLGYEQYF | TGTGCCAGCGCCCAGGGCATCCCCCTCGGGTACGAGCAGTACTTC
few | TRBJ1-5 | TRBD1 | TRBV6-4 | CASSSTGGTGQPQHF | TGTGCCAGCAGCTCGACAGGGGGAACGGGTCAGCCCCAGCATTTT
. | TRBJ1-2 | . | TRBV19 | CASSITGSYGYTF | TGTGCCAGTAGTATTACGGGGTCCTATGGCTACACCTTC
. | TRBJ1-1 | TRBD1 | TRBV27 | CASSFGTENTEAFF | TGTGCCAGCAGTTTTGGGACAGAGAACACTGAAGCTTTCTTT
. | TRBJ1-6 | . | TRBV5-1 | CASSADSSYNSPLHF | TGCGCCAGCAGCGCTGACAGCTCCTATAATTCACCCCTCCACTTT
few | TRBJ2-7 | TRBD1 | TRBV27 | CASSLKGQGAYEQYF | TGTGCCAGCAGTTTAAAGGGGCAGGGGGCCTACGAGCAGTACTTC
. | TRBJ2-3 | . | TRBV6-1 | CASPGVGGWDTQYF | TGTGCCAGCCCAGGGGTCGGTGGCTGGGATACGCAGTATTTT
. | TRBJ1-3 | . | TRBV5-6 | CASSAPQGHRSGNTIYF | TGTGCCAGCAGCGCCCCCCAGGGTCACCGCTCTGGAAACACCATATATTTT